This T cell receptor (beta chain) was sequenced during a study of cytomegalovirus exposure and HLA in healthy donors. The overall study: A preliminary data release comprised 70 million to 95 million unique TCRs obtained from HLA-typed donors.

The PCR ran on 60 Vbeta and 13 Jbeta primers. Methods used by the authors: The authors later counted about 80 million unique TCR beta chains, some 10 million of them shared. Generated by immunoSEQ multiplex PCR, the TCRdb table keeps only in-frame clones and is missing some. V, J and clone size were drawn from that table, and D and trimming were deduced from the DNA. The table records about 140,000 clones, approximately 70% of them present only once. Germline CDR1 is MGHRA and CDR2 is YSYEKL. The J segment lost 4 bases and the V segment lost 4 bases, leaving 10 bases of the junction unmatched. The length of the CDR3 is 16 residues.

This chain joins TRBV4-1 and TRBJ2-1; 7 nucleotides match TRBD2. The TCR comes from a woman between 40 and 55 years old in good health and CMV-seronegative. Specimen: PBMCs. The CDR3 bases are TGCGCCAGCAGCCCAAAACCCGCTAGCGGTTACAATGAGCAGTTCTTC. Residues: CASSPKPASGYNEQFF.